This T cell receptor beta chain was observed in a study of Ad26.COV2.S vaccination and SARS-CoV-2 variants. For the study at large: This donor came from the COV1001 trial of Ad26.COV2.S.

Treatment reported: some 19 received Ad26.COV2.S at low or high dose, single or two shots; 5 received placebo; per-sample allocation not given. Following the first vaccine or placebo injection, samples were taken on day 63. Generated by immunoSEQ multiplex PCR, the TCRdb table keeps only in-frame clones and is missing some. The data show over 400,000 clones, with about 91% seen just once and about 2.5% held by the top ten. The CDR3 totals 13 residues. Germline V CDR1 and CDR2: ENHRY, SYGVKD. This TCR came from a person aged 18-60 years who received the Ad26.COV2.S COVID-19 vaccine or a placebo. The chain has TRBV10-3 and TRBJ1-5; unclear D gene. Specimen: peripheral blood, collected in a trial of Ad26.COV2.S vaccine versus placebo. CDR3 sequence: CAATRDSNQPQHF. The CDR3 DNA sequence: TGTGCTGCGACACGGGATTCCAATCAGCCCCAGCATTTT.